Presented here are 28 T cell receptor beta chains from one specimen sequenced in a study of control samples from healthy donors and cancer patients. Data came from immunoSEQ multiplex PCR; TCRdb stores just in-frame clones and leaves some out. This table holds about 150,000 clones, 85% to 95% found once. The sequencing input was blood. Source of these receptors: a man in his forties or fifties in good health.

This sequence joins TRBV25-1 and TRBJ1-1; 12 nucleotides line up with TRBD1. CDR1 is MGHDK, CDR2 SYGVNS, per germline. Trimming removed 4 bases from V and 3 bases from J; junction bases left unmatched: 6. The CDR3 extends over 16 amino acids. The CDR3 sequence: CASSVGTGGGDTEAFF. The CDR3 DNA reads as TGTGCCAGCAGTGTCGGGACAGGGGGCGGGGACACTGAAGCTTTCTTT.

This rearrangement joins TRBV7-8 to TRBJ2-7; 7 nucleotides line up with TRBD1. Germline assignment: CDR1 SGHVS and CDR2 FQNEAQ. The J segment lost 3 bases and the V segment lost 1 base, leaving 6 bases of the junction unmatched. CDR3 length equals 15 residues. CDR3 sequence: CASSLGSGQFYEQYF. CDR3 in DNA: TGTGCCAGCAGCTTAGGGTCGGGACAGTTCTACGAGCAGTACTTC. Using reference TRBV7-8 and TRBJ2-7 for the parts outside the CDR3, the full variable domain is GAGVSQSPRYKVAKRGQDVALRCDPISGHVSLFWYQQALGQGPEFLTYFQNEAQLDKSGLPSDRFFAERPEGSVSTLKIQRTQQEDSAVYLCASSLGSGQFYEQYFGPGTRLTVT.

The rearrangement uses TRBV29-1 and TRBJ2-4, with D possibly being TRBD1 (6 bases). CDR1 SQVTM and CDR2 ANQGSEA come from the germline V gene. Deletions cut 6 bases from V and 4 bases from J, with 13 bases between. The CDR3 runs 13 residues. The CDR3 bases are TGCAGCGTCTCCGACAGGCGAAAAAACATTCAGTACTTC. It is translated as CSVSDRRKNIQYF.

CDR3 protein: CASSATQGGGQPQHF. Written as DNA, the CDR3 is TGTGCCAGCAGCGCTACCCAGGGGGGTGGACAGCCCCAGCATTTT. V and J are TRBV9 and TRBJ1-5, with 7 bases identical to TRBD1. V shed 3 bases, J shed 7 bases, and the junction held 10 bases outside the gene matches. Germline lookup yields CDR1 SGDLS and CDR2 YYNGEE. This CDR3 contains 15 residues.

This chain links TRBV18 with TRBJ2-1, with TRBD2 identical over 8 bases. The CDR3 runs to 17 residues. The V segment lost 9 bases and the J segment 0 bases; nucleotides outside the gene matches: 13. The germline V gene encodes CDR1 KGHSH and CDR2 LQKENI. This CDR3 is CARESPRGGSSYNEQFF. The CDR3 DNA reads TGTGCCAGAGAATCCCCCCGGGGGGGAAGCTCCTACAATGAGCAGTTCTTC. Based on the CDR3 plus reference TRBV18 and TRBJ2-1, the full variable domain is NAGVMQNPRHLVRRRGQEARLRCSPMKGHSHVYWYRQLPEEGLKFMVYLQKENIIDESGMPKERFSAEFPKEGPSILRIQQVVRGDSAAYFCARESPRGGSSYNEQFFGPGTRLTVL.

This chain joins TRBV29-1 and TRBJ1-1, with D unclear. The V end was cut by 4 bases, the J end by 8 bases, with 11 bases between. This CDR3 contains 11 residues. Looked up from germline, CDR1 is SQVTM and CDR2 is ANQGSEA. The DNA of the CDR3 is TGCAGCGTTGTTCCAACCGCCGAAGCTTTCTTT. Its protein is CSVVPTAEAFF.

This chain joins TRBV10-3 and TRBJ2-7; D not certain. Germline-derived CDR1 and CDR2 are ENHRY and SYGVKD. Trimming took 3 bases from V and 5 from J, leaving 11 bases between them. The CDR3 covers 13 residues. The CDR3 reads CAISETIGHEQYF. Here the CDR3 DNA reads TGTGCCATCAGTGAAACAATAGGGCACGAGCAGTACTTC.

This clone showed up just once. V usage is TRBV5-6 and J usage is TRBJ1-2; D is unresolved. The CDR3 consists of 15 residues. The V gene lost 4 bases and the J gene lost 8 bases, with 21 bases spanning the gap. CDR1 and CDR2 from the germline V gene are SGHDT and YYEEEE. The CDR3: CASSQLDGPREGYTF. The DNA of the CDR3 is TGTGCCAGCAGCCAATTGGACGGCCCGAGGGAGGGCTACACCTTC.

With respect to this clone: The junction shows a germline mismatch at one end, possibly a read error. V is TRBV5-1 and J is TRBJ1-2, with 7 nucleotides matching TRBD1. Germline values: CDR1 SGHRS, CDR2 YFSETQ. The CDR3 is made up of 15 amino acids. CDR3 nucleotide sequence: TGCGCCGGCAGCTTTCCCACAGGGGCGGGTGACGGCTACACCTTC. Its protein product is CAGSFPTGAGDGYTF.

The chain employs TRBV5-6 and TRBJ2-5; no clear D. This CDR3 comprises 14 residues. Germline V gene data show CDR1 as SGHDT and CDR2 as YYEEEE. The V end lost 0 bases, the J end lost 2 bases, and 8 bases lay between the germline ends. The CDR3 region is CASSLGQIQETQYF. DNA for the CDR3: TGTGCCAGCAGCTTGGGGCAAATACAAGAGACCCAGTACTTC.

The chain is built from TRBV19 and TRBJ2-4, with D perhaps matching TRBD2 (5 bases). Between the trimmed V and J ends, which lost 7 bases and 1 base, there was a span of 14 bases. Germline CDR1 is LNHDA and CDR2 is SQIVND (reference sequence). This CDR3 comprises 15 residues. CDR3 DNA: TGTGCCAGTAAGGTGTTTGGGGAGGCCAAAAACATTCAGTACTTC. It specifies CASKVFGEAKNIQYF.

The V call is TRBV10-3, the J call TRBJ1-2; no clear D gene. Deletions cut 0 bases from V and 6 bases from J, with 8 bases between. The CDR3 covers 13 residues. From germline, CDR1 is ENHRY and CDR2 SYGVKD. In nucleotides, the CDR3 is TGTGCCATCAGTGAGTCGGGCGCCCATGGCTACACCTTC. Translation: CAISESGAHGYTF.

The chain recombines TRBV5-1 with TRBJ1-5; D remains unclear. Germline CDR1 SGHRS, CDR2 YFSETQ. V lost 0 bases and J lost 4, with 8 bases in between. The CDR3 has 14 residues. The CDR3 coding sequence is TGCGCCAGCAGCTTGGAGAGCTCTAATCAGCCCCAGCATTTT. This translates into CASSLESSNQPQHF. Looking up the rest from reference TRBV5-1 and TRBJ1-5 gives the full variable domain: KAGVTQTPRYLIKTRGQQVTLSCSPISGHRSVSWYQQTPGQGLQFLFEYFSETQRNKGNFPGRFSGRQFSNSRSEMNVSTLELGDSALYLCASSLESSNQPQHFGDGTRLSIL.

The J gene is TRBJ1-1, the V gene TRBV4-1, with D tentatively TRBD1 (5 bases). Germline V gene data show CDR1 as MGHRA and CDR2 as YSYEKL. The CDR3 length is 16 residues. V shed 0 bases and J shed 5 bases, with 16 bases lying between them. In DNA, the CDR3 is TGCGCCAGCAGCCAAGAATCAGGGCCACTCTGGACTGAAGCTTTCTTT. The encoded protein is CASSQESGPLWTEAFF.

The chain carries TRBV6-5 and TRBJ1-5, with D perhaps TRBD1 (5 bases). V lost 6 bases to trimming and J lost 9 bases, with 15 bases between them. CDR1 and CDR2 (germline): MNHEY, SVGAGI. The CDR3 runs 13 residues. CDR3 sequence: CASSSDSLRPQHF. CDR3 nucleotides: TGTGCCAGCAGCAGCGACAGCCTGAGGCCCCAGCATTTT.

This sequence joins TRBV11-2 and TRBJ2-1, with 9 positions matching TRBD1. V was clipped by 2 bases and J by 10 bases; unmatched bases: 12. The CDR3 consists of 16 residues. In germline, CDR1 is SGHAT, CDR2 FQNNGV. CDR3 DNA sequence: TGTGCCAGCAGCTTACAACTCCGGGACAGGGAAGGCGAGCAGTTCTTC. Protein: CASSLQLRDREGEQFF.

This chain joins TRBV24-1 and TRBJ2-1; D may be TRBD1 (6 bases). The CDR3 length is 15 residues. Germline CDR1 reads KGHDR; CDR2 reads SFDVKD. V was shortened by 3 bases and J by 0 bases, with 8 bases between the two germline ends. This CDR3 reads CATSDTGISYNEQFF. DNA for the CDR3: TGTGCCACCAGTGATACAGGGATCTCCTACAATGAGCAGTTCTTC.

The V gene is TRBV25-1, the J gene TRBJ2-7, with D perhaps matching TRBD1 or TRBD2 (5 bases each). From germline, CDR1 is MGHDK and CDR2 SYGVNS. Trimming removed 6 bases from V and 1 base from J, with 13 bases in between. The CDR3 length is 14 residues. The CDR3 nucleotides are TGTGCCAGCAGGCCCCGGGACCCTTCCTACGAGCAGTACTTC. Translating gives CASRPRDPSYEQYF.

This chain uses TRBV12-3 or TRBV12-4 with TRBJ2-7; the D is unclear. Between the trimmed V and J ends, which lost 1 base and 1 base, there was a span of 2 bases. The length of the CDR3 is 12 residues. The CDR3 here is CASSLESYEQYF. The CDR3 DNA is TGTGCCAGCAGTTTAGAGTCCTACGAGCAGTACTTC.

V is TRBV3-1 (or the pseudogene TRBV3-2) and J is TRBJ1-2; unclear D gene. The CDR3 contains 19 residues. V lost 0 bases, J lost 3 bases, and 23 bases lay in between. Germline V gene data show CDR1 as LGHDT and CDR2 as YNNKEL (reference sequence). CDR3 DNA: TGTGCCAGCAGCCAAGATAGGTTCACGCCCTACCGGGAGTACTATGGCTACACCTTC. Protein product: CASSQDRFTPYREYYGYTF.

The chain joins TRBV30 to TRBJ1-2; D is undetermined. V was cut by 0 bases and J by 2 bases, with 10 bases left in between. Germline CDR1 reads GTSNPN; CDR2 reads SVGIG (reference sequence). The CDR3 sequence is 14 residues long. The CDR3 sequence is CAWSVFSFNYGYTF. The DNA of the CDR3 is TGTGCCTGGAGTGTATTTAGCTTCAACTATGGCTACACCTTC. Full variable domain (missing parts from reference TRBV30 and TRBJ1-2): SQTIHQWPATLVQPVGSPLSLECTVEGTSNPNLYWYRQAAGRGLQLLFYSVGIGQISSEVPQNLSASRPQDRQFILSSKKLLLSDSGFYLCAWSVFSFNYGYTFGSGTRLTVV.

The CDR3: CASSDATGETQYF. The CDR3 region has the DNA TGTGCCAGCAGCGACGCGACGGGAGAGACCCAGTACTTC. The chain uses TRBV13 and TRBJ2-5; no reliable D call. From germline, CDR1 is PRHDT and CDR2 FYEKMQ (reference sequence). The V end lost 5 bases, the J end lost 4 bases, and 11 bases lay between the germline ends. The CDR3 length is 13 residues.

The gene calls are TRBV6-5 and TRBJ1-5; 9 bases are a match to TRBD1. The CDR3 spans 12 residues. CDR1 and CDR2 from the germline V gene are MNHEY and SVGAGI. Trimming cost V 8 bases and J 6 bases; bases outside gene matches: 2. The CDR3 spells CASGQGTQPQHF. CDR3 bases: TGTGCCAGCGGACAGGGGACTCAGCCCCAGCATTTT.

The chain combines TRBV19 with TRBJ1-6, with TRBD1 matching 10 bases. The CDR3 runs 15 residues. Germline V gene sequence: CDR1 LNHDA, CDR2 SQIVND (reference sequence). With 5 bases clipped from V and 7 bases from J, the junction kept 5 bases outside the gene matches. DNA for the CDR3: TGTGCCAGTAGTGCCACGGGACAGGGGAATTCACCCCTCCACTTT. Translating gives CASSATGQGNSPLHF.

The V call is TRBV14, the J call TRBJ2-3; no clear D. The CDR3 has 12 residues. Deletions cut 2 bases from V and 2 bases from J, with 2 bases between. Per germline, CDR1 SGHDN and CDR2 FVKESK. The DNA of the CDR3 is TGTGCCAGCAGCCAACTCACAGATACGCAGTATTTT. Translating it yields CASSQLTDTQYF.

CDR3 sequence reads: CASSIRLAGGPGTDTQYF. In DNA, the CDR3 is TGTGCCAGTAGTATCAGACTAGCGGGGGGGCCGGGGACAGATACGCAGTATTTT. The chain has TRBV19 and TRBJ2-3; 14 bases align to TRBD2. This CDR3 spans 18 amino acids. In germline, CDR1 is LNHDA, CDR2 SQIVND (reference sequence). The J segment lost 3 bases and the V segment lost 3 bases, leaving 8 bases of the junction unmatched.

The chain couples TRBV7-6 to TRBJ1-3, with D possibly matching TRBD1 (5 bases). With 2 bases removed from V and 4 bases from J, the gap between germline ends came to 12 bases. The CDR3 is 15 amino acids. Germline CDR1 and CDR2: SGHVS and FNYEAQ. The DNA of the CDR3 is TGTGCCAGCAGCTTAAAGTGGGGCTCCGGAAACACCATATATTTT. Amino acids: CASSLKWGSGNTIYF.

CDR3 nucleotide sequence: TGTGCCATCAGCGGACACGAAAGCTCTGGGGCCAACGTCCTGACTTTC. Amino acid sequence: CAISGHESSGANVLTF. The chain uses TRBV10-3 and TRBJ2-6; tentative D call: TRBD1 (5 bases). Germline assignment: CDR1 ENHRY and CDR2 SYGVKD. V gave up 6 bases and J gave up 0 bases, with 12 bases separating them. The CDR3 loop spans 16 amino acids.